Listed here are 2 T cell receptor beta chains from one sample, sequenced in a study of cytomegalovirus exposure and HLA in healthy donors. This PCR relied on a set of 60 Vbeta primers and 13 Jbeta primers. Assay used: immunoSEQ multiplex PCR; TCRdb lists only in-frame clones, some missing. The data contain 110,000 to 150,000 clones, more than 75% of them singletons. Sample: PBMCs. The receptors here all came from a woman between 18 and 29 years old in good health and CMV-seropositive.

In DNA, the CDR3 is TGCGCCAGCAGTGAATCGGGAGCGGGCGAGCAGTACTTC. The encoded protein is CASSESGAGEQYF. The genes are TRBV10-2 and TRBJ2-7; D is possibly TRBD2 (6 bases). V was shortened by 3 bases and J by 6 bases, with 12 bases between the two germline ends. Looked up from germline, CDR1 is WSHSY and CDR2 is SAAADI. The CDR3 has 13 residues.

The chain employs TRBV28 and TRBJ2-5; the match to TRBD2 covers 13 bases. The V gene's germline CDR1 is MDHEN and CDR2 SYDVKM. The CDR3 has 16 residues. V gave up 6 bases and J gave up 2 bases; unmatched junction bases: 6. The DNA of the CDR3 is TGTGCCAGCAGCCACCTACTAGCGGGGGGGCAAGAGACCCAGTACTTC. Amino acids: CASSHLLAGGQETQYF.